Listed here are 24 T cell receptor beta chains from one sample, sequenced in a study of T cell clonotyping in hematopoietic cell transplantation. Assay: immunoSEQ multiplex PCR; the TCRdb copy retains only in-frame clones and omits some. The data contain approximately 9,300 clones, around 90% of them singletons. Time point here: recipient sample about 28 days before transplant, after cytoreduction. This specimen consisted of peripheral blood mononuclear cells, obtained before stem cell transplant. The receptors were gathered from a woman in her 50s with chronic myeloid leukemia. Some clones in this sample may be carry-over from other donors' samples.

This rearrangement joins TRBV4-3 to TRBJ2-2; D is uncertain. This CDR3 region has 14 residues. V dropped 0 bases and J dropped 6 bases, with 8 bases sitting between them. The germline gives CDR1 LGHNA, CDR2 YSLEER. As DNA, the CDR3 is TGCGCCAGCAGCCAAGATTTAAGGTCCGGGGAGCTGTTTTTT. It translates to CASSQDLRSGELFF.

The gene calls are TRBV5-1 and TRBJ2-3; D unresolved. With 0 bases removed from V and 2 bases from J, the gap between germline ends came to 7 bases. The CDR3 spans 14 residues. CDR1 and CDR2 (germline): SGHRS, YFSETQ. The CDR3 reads CASSLVSSTDTQYF. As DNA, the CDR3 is TGCGCCAGCAGCTTGGTGAGCTCCACAGATACGCAGTATTTT.

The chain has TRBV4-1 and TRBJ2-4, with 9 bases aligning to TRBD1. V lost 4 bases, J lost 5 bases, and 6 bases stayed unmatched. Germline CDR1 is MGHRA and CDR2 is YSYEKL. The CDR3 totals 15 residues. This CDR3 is CASSPIGTGQNIQYF. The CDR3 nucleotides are TGCGCCAGCAGCCCAATTGGGACAGGGCAAAACATTCAGTACTTC.

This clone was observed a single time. The CDR3 nucleotides are TGTGCCAGCAGTGAAGTAGGGCTCGAGGGCTATGGCTACACCTTC. Translated, it gives CASSEVGLEGYGYTF. The rearrangement links TRBV2 to TRBJ1-2; unclear D gene. This CDR3 is 15 amino acids long. The germline CDR1 and CDR2 sequences are SNHLY and FYNNEI. Trimming shortened V by 1 base and J by 4 bases, and 13 bases separated the two germline ends.

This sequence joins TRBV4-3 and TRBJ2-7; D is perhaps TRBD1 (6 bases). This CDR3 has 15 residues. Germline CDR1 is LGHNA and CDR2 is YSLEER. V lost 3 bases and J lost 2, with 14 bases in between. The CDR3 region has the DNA TGCGCCAGCAGCCAGACACGTACAGGGCCCTACGAGCAGTACTTC. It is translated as CASSQTRTGPYEQYF.

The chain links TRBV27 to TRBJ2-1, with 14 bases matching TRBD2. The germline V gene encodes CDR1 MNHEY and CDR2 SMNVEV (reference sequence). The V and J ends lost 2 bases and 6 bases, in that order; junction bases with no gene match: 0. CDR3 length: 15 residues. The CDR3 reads CASSLGTSGSNEQFF. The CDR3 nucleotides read TGTGCCAGCAGTTTAGGGACTAGCGGGAGCAATGAGCAGTTCTTC.

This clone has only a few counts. In DNA form, the CDR3 reads TGTGCCAGCAGCGAGTGGGACAGGGCCTTTCAAGAGACCCAGTACTTC. Its protein product is CASSEWDRAFQETQYF. V usage is TRBV7-2 and J usage is TRBJ2-5, with 9 bases fitting TRBD1. The CDR3 extends over 16 amino acids. V lost 5 bases to trimming and J lost 2 bases; unmatched junction nucleotides: 9. The germline gives CDR1 SGHTA, CDR2 FQGNSA.

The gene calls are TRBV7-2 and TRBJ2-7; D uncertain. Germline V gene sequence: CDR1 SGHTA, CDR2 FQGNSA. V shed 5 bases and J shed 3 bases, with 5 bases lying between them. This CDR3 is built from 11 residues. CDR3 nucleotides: TGTGCCAGCAGCGCCGACTACGAGCAGTACTTC. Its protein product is CASSADYEQYF.

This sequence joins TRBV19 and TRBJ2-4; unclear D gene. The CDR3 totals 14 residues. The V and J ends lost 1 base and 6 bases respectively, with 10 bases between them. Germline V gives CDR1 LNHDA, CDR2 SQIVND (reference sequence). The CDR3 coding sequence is TGTGCCAGTAGTATAGCGTCAACATTAAACATTCAGTACTTC. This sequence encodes CASSIASTLNIQYF.

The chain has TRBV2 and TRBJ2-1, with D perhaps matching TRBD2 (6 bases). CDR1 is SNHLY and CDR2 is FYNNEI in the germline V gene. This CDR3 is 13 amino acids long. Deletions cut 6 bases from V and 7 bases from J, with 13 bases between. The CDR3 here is CASRGSGENEQFF. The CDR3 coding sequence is TGTGCCAGCAGAGGTTCGGGGGAGAATGAGCAGTTCTTC.

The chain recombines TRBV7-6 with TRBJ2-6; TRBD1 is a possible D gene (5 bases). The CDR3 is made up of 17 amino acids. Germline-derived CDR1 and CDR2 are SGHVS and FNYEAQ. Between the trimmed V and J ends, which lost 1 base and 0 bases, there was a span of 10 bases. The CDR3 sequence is CASSLEGSTSGANVLTF. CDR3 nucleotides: TGTGCCAGCAGCTTAGAGGGGTCTACCTCTGGGGCCAACGTCCTGACTTTC.

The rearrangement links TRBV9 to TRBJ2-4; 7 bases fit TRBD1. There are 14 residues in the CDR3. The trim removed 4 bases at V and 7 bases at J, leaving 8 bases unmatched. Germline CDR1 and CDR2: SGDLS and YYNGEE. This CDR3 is CASSTDGTENIQYF. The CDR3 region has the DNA TGTGCCAGCAGCACCGACGGGACAGAGAACATTCAGTACTTC.

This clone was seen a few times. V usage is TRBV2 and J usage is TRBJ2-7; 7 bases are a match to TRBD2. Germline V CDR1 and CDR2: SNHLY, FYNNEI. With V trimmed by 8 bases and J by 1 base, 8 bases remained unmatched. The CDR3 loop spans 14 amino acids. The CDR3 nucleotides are TGTGCCAGCGGTCCAGCGGGGAGGTCCTACGAGCAGTACTTC. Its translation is CASGPAGRSYEQYF.

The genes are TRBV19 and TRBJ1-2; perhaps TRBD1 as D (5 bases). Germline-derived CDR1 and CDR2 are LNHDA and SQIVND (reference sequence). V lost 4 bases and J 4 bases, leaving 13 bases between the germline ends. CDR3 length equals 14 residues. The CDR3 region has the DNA TGTGCCAGTAGTAGAACAGGCTTTGGCTATGGCTACACCTTC. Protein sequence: CASSRTGFGYGYTF.

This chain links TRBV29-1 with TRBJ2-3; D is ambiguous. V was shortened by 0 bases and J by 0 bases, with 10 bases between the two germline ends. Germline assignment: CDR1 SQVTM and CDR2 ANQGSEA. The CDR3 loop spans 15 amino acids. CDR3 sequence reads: CSVEEPISSTDTQYF. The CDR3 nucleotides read TGCAGCGTTGAAGAACCGATATCTAGCACAGATACGCAGTATTTT.

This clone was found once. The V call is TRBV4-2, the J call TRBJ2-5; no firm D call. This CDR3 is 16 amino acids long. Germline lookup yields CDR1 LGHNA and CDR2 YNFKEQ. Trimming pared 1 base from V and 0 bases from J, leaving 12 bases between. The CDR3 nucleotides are TGTGCCAGCAGCCAAGCTGACTCGAATAACCAAGAGACCCAGTACTTC. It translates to CASSQADSNNQETQYF.

The CDR3 reads CASSQWDRASYEQYF. CDR3 nucleotide sequence: TGCGCCAGCAGCCAGTGGGACAGGGCCTCCTACGAGCAGTACTTC. This rearrangement joins TRBV4-1 to TRBJ2-7, with 9 bases lining up with TRBD1. CDR1 is MGHRA, CDR2 YSYEKL, per germline. The CDR3 length is 15 residues. J was trimmed by 0 bases and V by 3 bases; bases with no gene match: 3.

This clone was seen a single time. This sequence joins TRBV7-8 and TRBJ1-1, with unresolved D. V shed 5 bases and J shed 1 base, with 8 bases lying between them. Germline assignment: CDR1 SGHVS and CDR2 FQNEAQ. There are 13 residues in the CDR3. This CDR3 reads CASSSRGNTEAFF. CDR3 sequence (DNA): TGTGCCAGCAGCAGCCGAGGGAACACTGAAGCTTTCTTT.

The DNA of the CDR3 is TGTGCCATCAGCGAAATGACAGGGGCCTCCTACGAGCAGTACTTC. Translating gives CAISEMTGASYEQYF. J is TRBJ2-7 and V is TRBV10-3; 8 bases fit TRBD1. This CDR3 contains 15 residues. With V trimmed by 6 bases and J by 0 bases, 7 bases remained unmatched. The germline V gene encodes CDR1 ENHRY and CDR2 SYGVKD.

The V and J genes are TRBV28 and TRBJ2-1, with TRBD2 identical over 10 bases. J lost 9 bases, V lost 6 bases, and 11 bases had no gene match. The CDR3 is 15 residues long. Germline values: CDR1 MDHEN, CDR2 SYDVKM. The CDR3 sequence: CASRNGGLASGEQFF. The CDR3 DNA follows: TGTGCCAGCAGAAACGGGGGACTAGCGAGTGGTGAGCAGTTCTTC.

The CDR3 sequence is CASSPGGILDKLFF. The CDR3 DNA is TGTGCCAGCAGCCCCGGGGGGATTTTGGACAAACTGTTTTTT. This sequence joins TRBV7-9 and TRBJ1-4, with a tentative D call TRBD1 (5 bases). V lost 5 bases, J lost 11 bases, and 18 bases lay in between. CDR3 length equals 14 residues. Germline assignment: CDR1 SEHNR and CDR2 FQNEAQ (reference sequence).

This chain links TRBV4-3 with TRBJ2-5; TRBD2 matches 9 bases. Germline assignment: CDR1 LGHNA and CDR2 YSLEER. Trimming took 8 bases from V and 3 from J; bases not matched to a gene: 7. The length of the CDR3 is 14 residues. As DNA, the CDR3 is TGCGCCAGCGGGACTGGCGGGAGGGAAGAGACCCAGTACTTC. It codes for CASGTGGREETQYF.

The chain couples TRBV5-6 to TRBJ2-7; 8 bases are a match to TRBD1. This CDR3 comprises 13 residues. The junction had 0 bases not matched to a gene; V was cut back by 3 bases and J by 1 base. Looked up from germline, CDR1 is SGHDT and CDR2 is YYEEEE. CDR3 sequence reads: CASSWTGSYEQYF. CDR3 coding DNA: TGTGCCAGCAGCTGGACAGGGTCCTACGAGCAGTACTTC.

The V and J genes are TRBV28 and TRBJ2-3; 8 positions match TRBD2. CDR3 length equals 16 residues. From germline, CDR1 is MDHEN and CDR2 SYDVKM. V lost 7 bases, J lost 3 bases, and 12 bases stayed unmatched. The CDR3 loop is CASTTRTGGRTDTQYF. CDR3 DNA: TGTGCCAGCACCACTCGAACGGGAGGGAGGACAGATACGCAGTATTTT.